This TCR beta chain was sequenced for a study of beta chain features in type 1 diabetes. Study details: Sorted cells examined across all samples numbered 107,917,701.

What was sequenced were expressed TCRB transcripts, since all of the isolated RNA had been reverse transcribed. Clones were sequenced by immunoSEQ multiplex PCR, and TCRdb holds only the in-frame ones, with some missing. Of roughly 290,000 clones listed, approximately 15% are singletons. This CDR3 is 16 amino acids long. Trimming stripped 6 bases from V and 9 bases from J, with 24 bases between. CDR1 SGHTA and CDR2 FQGNSA come from the germline V gene. A word on this clone: What it binds is not known.

Notes on the study in general: Moderately but significantly shorter TCRB CDR3s were found in Type 1 diabetes patients in all four CD4+ subsets. A closer apparent resemblance between naive, central memory and Treg TCRB repertoires was seen in patients than in healthy donors.

This TCR derives from a man between 18 and 29 years old with type 1 diabetes. The source material was naive CD4+ T cells from blood. This rearrangement joins TRBV7-2 to TRBJ2-1; D possibly corresponds to TRBD2 (5 bases). In DNA form, the CDR3 reads TGTGCCAGCAGTCTAGCCGGGATCCGACTAATGGGTGAGCAGTTCTTC. Translating gives CASSLAGIRLMGEQFF.